These 20 T cell receptor beta chains came from one sample sequenced in a study of T cell changes during pregnancy in multiple sclerosis. Measured with immunoSEQ multiplex PCR; TCRdb has only the in-frame clones, and not every one. The table has about 67,000 clones, about 88% seen once; the top ten hold around 2.5%. The material sequenced was peripheral blood, taken in the first trimester of pregnancy. The receptors shown here come from a female donor with multiple sclerosis, enrolled in a pregnancy study.

The genes are TRBV13 and TRBJ2-1; TRBD1 agrees at 7 bases. CDR1 and CDR2 (germline): PRHDT, FYEKMQ (reference sequence). This CDR3 has 15 residues. Unmatched junction bases numbered 2, after V lost 3 bases and J lost 0 bases. The CDR3 spells CASSFRGISYNEQFF. CDR3 coding DNA: TGTGCCAGCAGCTTCAGGGGGATCTCCTACAATGAGCAGTTCTTC.

CDR3 sequence: CASSEYGGGKSYTF. The CDR3 DNA reads as TGTGCCAGCAGTGAATACGGAGGGGGCAAGAGCTACACCTTC. V and J are TRBV25-1 and TRBJ1-2; 7 bases fit TRBD1. This CDR3 has 14 amino acids. Germline CDR1 and CDR2: MGHDK and SYGVNS. With 0 bases clipped from V and 9 bases from J, the junction kept 7 bases outside the gene matches.

This clone was seen a single time. The V gene is TRBV9, the J gene TRBJ1-2; 7 positions match TRBD1. With 3 bases clipped from V and 3 bases from J, the junction kept 8 bases outside the gene matches. The CDR3 is made up of 15 amino acids. Germline V CDR1 and CDR2: SGDLS, YYNGEE. DNA of the CDR3: TGTGCCAGCAGCGCCACAGAGGGGGCCTACTATGGCTACACCTTC. Translation: CASSATEGAYYGYTF.

This chain links TRBV5-5 with TRBJ2-2; no reliable D call. The CDR3 spans 13 residues. Germline CDR1 is SGHKS and CDR2 is YYEKEE (reference sequence). Trimming shortened V by 4 bases and J by 6 bases, and 10 bases separated the two germline ends. The CDR3 DNA reads TGTGCCAGCAGCCTTACCGGTGCCGGGGAGCTGTTTTTT. Protein sequence: CASSLTGAGELFF. Based on the CDR3 plus reference TRBV5-5 and TRBJ2-2, the full variable domain is DAGVTQSPTHLIKTRGQQVTLRCSPISGHKSVSWYQQVLGQGPQFIFQYYEKEERGRGNFPDRFSARQFPNYSSELNVNALLLGDSALYLCASSLTGAGELFFGEGSRLTVL.

The chain combines TRBV2 with TRBJ2-7; D gene uncertain. V was cut by 3 bases and J by 6 bases, with 12 bases left in between. The germline gives CDR1 SNHLY, CDR2 FYNNEI. The length of the CDR3 is 13 residues. CDR3 region: CASSESYPREQYF. In DNA, the CDR3 is TGTGCCAGCAGTGAGAGCTATCCCCGCGAGCAGTACTTC.

The J gene is TRBJ2-1, the V gene TRBV5-1; 8 bases map to TRBD1. The CDR3 length is 14 residues. In germline, CDR1 is SGHRS, CDR2 YFSETQ. The ends lost 2 bases at V and 5 bases at J; junction bases unmatched: 3. The CDR3 DNA sequence: TGCGCCAGCAGCTTCCGGACAGGGCACAATGAGCAGTTCTTC. It is translated as CASSFRTGHNEQFF.

The rearrangement uses TRBV4-2 and TRBJ2-5, with 8 bases identical to TRBD1. The germline CDR1 and CDR2 sequences are LGHNA and YNFKEQ. With V trimmed by 4 bases and J by 1 base, 11 bases remained unmatched. The CDR3 covers 17 residues. The CDR3: CASSPIIRQGSQETQYF. The CDR3 DNA sequence: TGTGCCAGCAGCCCTATTATTAGACAGGGGTCCCAAGAGACCCAGTACTTC.

The J gene is TRBJ1-1, the V gene TRBV6-5, with D unclear. Germline V gene data show CDR1 as MNHEY and CDR2 as SVGAGI. The CDR3 is 15 residues long. V gave up 0 bases and J gave up 1 base, with 9 bases separating them. The CDR3 loop is CASSYSASGNTEAFF. The CDR3 DNA reads TGTGCCAGCAGTTACTCAGCCAGCGGGAACACTGAAGCTTTCTTT.

This clone was seen just once. V gene TRBV30 combines with J gene TRBJ2-7; 11 bases are shared with TRBD2. V lost 2 bases, J lost 4 bases, and 10 bases stayed unmatched. Germline lookup yields CDR1 GTSNPN and CDR2 SVGIG (reference sequence). The CDR3 sequence is 16 residues long. This chain's CDR3 is CAWSPLGLAVTYEQYF. CDR3 DNA: TGTGCCTGGAGTCCCCTGGGACTAGCGGTAACGTACGAGCAGTACTTC.

The V gene is TRBV5-1, the J gene TRBJ2-2; the match to TRBD2 covers 10 bases. Germline V gives CDR1 SGHRS, CDR2 YFSETQ. V gave up 4 bases and J gave up 7 bases; unmatched junction bases: 7. The CDR3 sequence is 15 residues long. The CDR3 bases are TGCGCCAGCAGCCAACAGTCTAGCGGGAGCGGGGAGCTGTTTTTT. This translates into CASSQQSSGSGELFF.

The chain couples TRBV4-1 to TRBJ1-5; possibly TRBD1 for D (5 bases). V shed 0 bases and J shed 5 bases, with 14 bases lying between them. Germline V CDR1 and CDR2: MGHRA, YSYEKL. The CDR3 runs 16 residues. CDR3 DNA: TGCGCCAGCAGCCAAGATGTCATCGGGGACTATCAGCCCCAGCATTTT. It translates to CASSQDVIGDYQPQHF.

The genes are TRBV11-1 and TRBJ2-1; TRBD1 matches at 9 bases. The CDR3 extends over 15 amino acids. Looked up from germline, CDR1 is SGHAT and CDR2 is FQDESV (reference sequence). Unmatched junction bases numbered 10, after V lost 5 bases and J lost 8 bases. The CDR3 DNA reads as TGTGCCAGCAGCCCCCGGGACAGGGCTACCGATGAGCAGTTCTTC. As protein: CASSPRDRATDEQFF.

The chain is built from TRBV7-9 and TRBJ2-1; 9 bases fit TRBD1. J lost 8 bases, V lost 6 bases, and 8 bases had no gene match. Germline V lookup: CDR1 SEHNR, CDR2 FQNEAQ (reference sequence). There are 14 residues in the CDR3. CDR3 coding DNA: TGTGCCAGCAGATATGACAGGGGGTCTGATGAGCAGTTCTTC. This sequence encodes CASRYDRGSDEQFF.

This chain links TRBV7-2 with TRBJ1-5, with unresolved D. The CDR3 totals 15 residues. CDR1 and CDR2 (germline): SGHTA, FQGNSA. Deletions cut 5 bases from V and 1 base from J, with 12 bases between. The CDR3 here is CASSLETSSNQPQHF. As DNA, the CDR3 is TGTGCCAGCAGCCTCGAGACAAGCAGCAATCAGCCCCAGCATTTT.

V and J are TRBV7-6 and TRBJ2-1; 9 bases align to TRBD2. CDR3 length: 16 residues. Trimming cost V 5 bases and J 3 bases; bases outside gene matches: 8. Looked up from germline, CDR1 is SGHVS and CDR2 is FNYEAQ. The CDR3 is CASSVGAGGNYNEQFF. CDR3 nucleotide sequence: TGTGCCAGCAGCGTAGGAGCGGGAGGAAACTACAATGAGCAGTTCTTC.

The rearrangement uses TRBV29-1 and TRBJ2-3; a weak D match, TRBD1 (5 bases). Germline V CDR1 and CDR2: SQVTM, ANQGSEA. The CDR3 consists of 12 residues. V gave up 7 bases and J gave up 5 bases, with 13 bases separating them. Written as DNA, the CDR3 is TGCAGCGCTCAGGAGCAGGGAGATACGCAGTATTTT. It translates to CSAQEQGDTQYF.

V gene TRBV6-5 combines with J gene TRBJ1-1; weak D call: TRBD1 (6 bases). Germline V lookup: CDR1 MNHEY, CDR2 SVGAGI. The CDR3 sequence is 14 residues long. Trimming shortened V by 2 bases and J by 4 bases, and 11 bases separated the two germline ends. Here the CDR3 reads CASSYTGRGTEAFF. In DNA, the CDR3 is TGTGCCAGCAGTTACACCGGCAGGGGCACTGAAGCTTTCTTT.

The chain has TRBV19 and TRBJ2-3; TRBD1 agrees at 9 bases. Trimming removed 4 bases from V and 1 base from J; junction bases left unmatched: 9. This CDR3 is built from 17 residues. Germline values: CDR1 LNHDA, CDR2 SQIVND (reference sequence). The CDR3 is CASSTPGTGIRTDTQYF. DNA of the CDR3: TGTGCCAGTAGTACTCCTGGGACAGGGATTCGCACAGATACGCAGTATTTT.

The chain is built from TRBV7-2 and TRBJ2-1; 10 nucleotides line up with TRBD1. This CDR3 has 14 residues. The V gene end was trimmed by 3 bases and the J gene end by 9 bases; junction bases not matched to a gene: 5. Germline V gene data show CDR1 as SGHTA and CDR2 as FQGNSA. The CDR3, as DNA: TGTGCCAGCAGCTTGGGACAGGGGTATGGTGAGCAGTTCTTC. This translates into CASSLGQGYGEQFF.

V usage is TRBV6-1 and J usage is TRBJ1-2, with 8 bases lining up with TRBD1. This CDR3 comprises 13 residues. Germline-derived CDR1 and CDR2 are MNHNS and SASEGT. J gave up 8 bases and V 7 bases, and 9 bases lay outside the gene matches. CDR3 protein: CASTTLAGGGYTF. The DNA for the CDR3 is TGTGCCAGCACTACCCTGGCAGGGGGCGGCTACACCTTC.